One sample yielded the 9 T cell receptor beta chains listed below, sequenced in a study of T cells in localized non-small cell lung cancer. Sequenced by immunoSEQ multiplex PCR; TCRdb stores in-frame clones only, minus some. The sample contains approximately 34,000 clones, about 92% of which appear only once. Specimen: peripheral blood, collected before any cancer treatment. The receptors shown here come from a female donor of 60 years or more with stage I lung adenocarcinoma.

The V call is TRBV7-2, the J call TRBJ1-1, with D uncertain. Germline CDR1 and CDR2: SGHTA and FQGNSA. The CDR3 has 13 residues. With 4 bases removed from V and 1 base from J, the gap between germline ends came to 7 bases. The CDR3 DNA sequence: TGTGCCAGCAGCTGGAGGCGGAACACTGAAGCTTTCTTT. It specifies CASSWRRNTEAFF. The whole variable domain, filled in from reference TRBV7-2 and TRBJ1-1, reads GAGVSQSPSNKVTEKGKDVELRCDPISGHTALYWYRQSLGQGLEFLIYFQGNSAPDKSGLPSDRFSAERTGGSVSTLTIQRTQQEDSAVYLCASSWRRNTEAFFGQGTRLTVV.

The rearrangement links TRBV2 to TRBJ1-2; possibly TRBD1 for D (6 bases). This CDR3 contains 11 residues. CDR1 and CDR2 (germline): SNHLY, FYNNEI. V shed 9 bases and J shed 5 bases, with 10 bases lying between them. This CDR3 reads CARQGVYGYTF. The CDR3 DNA reads as TGTGCCAGACAGGGTGTTTATGGCTACACCTTC.

This clone appeared a single time. This chain connects TRBV27 to TRBJ2-7, with 7 bases identical to TRBD2. This CDR3 region has 14 residues. The ends lost 3 bases at V and 2 bases at J; junction bases unmatched: 4. Per germline, CDR1 MNHEY and CDR2 SMNVEV (reference sequence). DNA for the CDR3: TGTGCCAGCAGTTTCTCGGGGGGAACCTACGAGCAGTACTTC. Amino acids: CASSFSGGTYEQYF.

The J gene is TRBJ2-5, the V gene TRBV27; D is unclear. V lost 3 bases to trimming and J lost 5 bases, with 19 bases between them. CDR1 is MNHEY, CDR2 SMNVEV, per germline (reference sequence). The CDR3 totals 16 residues. The chain's CDR3 is CASSFDNGPRAETQYF. CDR3 nucleotides: TGTGCCAGCAGTTTTGACAACGGGCCCAGAGCGGAGACCCAGTACTTC.

The V gene is TRBV7-3, the J gene TRBJ2-1; either TRBD1 or TRBD2 may fit D (5 bases each). Trimming took off 2 bases at V and 1 base at J, with 15 bases between the two ends. The CDR3 consists of 17 residues. Germline V gives CDR1 SGHTA, CDR2 FQGTGA. The CDR3 loop is CASSLFGAGWSYNEQFF. CDR3 nucleotide sequence: TGTGCCAGCAGCTTATTTGGGGCGGGTTGGTCCTACAATGAGCAGTTCTTC.

V gene TRBV7-2 combines with J gene TRBJ1-5; no reliable D call. Germline CDR1 SGHTA, CDR2 FQGNSA. V was clipped by 1 base and J by 3 bases, with 4 bases between them. This CDR3 contains 13 residues. The CDR3 here is CASSLEINQPQHF. The CDR3, as DNA: TGTGCCAGCAGCTTAGAGATCAATCAGCCCCAGCATTTT.

This chain uses TRBV10-2 with TRBJ2-6; D perhaps matches TRBD2 (5 bases). Germline V CDR1 and CDR2: WSHSY, SAAADI. This CDR3 is 14 amino acids long. Trimming stripped 9 bases from V and 4 bases from J, with 13 bases between. CDR3 nucleotide sequence: TGCGCCAGTGGTGGGAGCCCAGGGGCCAACGTCCTGACTTTC. Amino acid sequence: CASGGSPGANVLTF.

The rearrangement joins TRBV19 to TRBJ2-2; 9 nucleotides agree with TRBD1. Germline assignment: CDR1 LNHDA and CDR2 SQIVND (reference sequence). The CDR3 totals 16 residues. The junction had 12 bases not matched to a gene; V was cut back by 5 bases and J by 8 bases. Here the CDR3 DNA reads TGTGCCAGTAGTGCCACACGGGACAGGGTATCAGGGGAGCTGTTTTTT. This codes for CASSATRDRVSGELFF. Filled out from reference TRBV19 and TRBJ2-2, the complete variable domain reads DGGITQSPKYLFRKEGQNVTLSCEQNLNHDAMYWYRQDPGQGLRLIYYSQIVNDFQKGDIAEGYSVSREKKESFPLTVTSAQKNPTAFYLCASSATRDRVSGELFFGEGSRLTVL.

The genes are TRBV7-2 and TRBJ1-5, with D tentatively TRBD1 (5 bases). The germline CDR1 and CDR2 sequences are SGHTA and FQGNSA. The CDR3 is 14 amino acids. Deletions cut 4 bases from V and 1 base from J, with 8 bases between. CDR3 nucleotide sequence: TGTGCCAGCAGCTGGGACGGAAGCAATCAGCCCCAGCATTTT. Protein sequence: CASSWDGSNQPQHF.